The next 25 T cell receptor beta chains were all read from a single sample in a study of response to subunit inactivated influenza vaccine. TCRdb re-analysed the RT-PCR reads in MiXCR, keeping a single row per CDR3 protein. The sample holds around 200,000 distinct CDR3 sequences, approximately 15% seen once. Material: CD8+ T cells sorted from PBMCs, obtained more than 4 days after vaccination. The receptor set was obtained from a man in his forties or fifties who received an inactivated influenza vaccine.

This clonotype was recorded a few times. The chain couples TRBV12-3 or TRBV12-4 to TRBJ2-5, with TRBD2 identical over 8 bases. J was trimmed by 3 bases and V by 4 bases; bases with no gene match: 7. The CDR3 loop spans 15 amino acids. Here the CDR3 reads CASSSTSGWKETQYF. As DNA, the CDR3 is TGTGCCAGCAGTTCTACTAGCGGATGGAAAGAGACCCAGTACTTC.

This clonotype was detected a few times. The chain joins TRBV12-3 or TRBV12-4 to TRBJ1-1; D remains unclear. Trimming took 3 bases from V and 4 from J, leaving 9 bases between them. This CDR3 contains 13 residues. CDR3 coding DNA: TGTGCCAGCAGTTTGGGCCGTACCACTGAAGCTTTCTTT. Protein product: CASSLGRTTEAFF.

This clonotype was observed at least ten times. The chain links TRBV11-2 to TRBJ2-1; 8 bases align to TRBD2. Germline CDR1 reads SGHAT; CDR2 reads FQNNGV. Unmatched junction bases numbered 0, after V lost 6 bases and J lost 5 bases. The CDR3 contains 12 residues. CDR3 amino acids: CASRTSDNEQFF. The DNA of the CDR3 is TGTGCCAGCAGGACTAGCGACAATGAGCAGTTCTTC.

This clonotype was detected only a few times. The chain combines TRBV27 with TRBJ2-7, with D uncertain. Germline V gene data show CDR1 as MNHEY and CDR2 as SMNVEV (reference sequence). There are 13 residues in the CDR3. Trimming cost V 0 bases and J 3 bases, with 6 bases left between them. The CDR3 DNA reads as TGTGCCAGCAGTTTATCGGCCGGCTACGAGCAGTACTTC. This sequence encodes CASSLSAGYEQYF.

This clonotype was recorded many times. The V and J genes are TRBV12-3 or TRBV12-4 and TRBJ2-1; 7 bases map to TRBD1. The V gene end was trimmed by 5 bases and the J gene end by 8 bases; junction bases not matched to a gene: 3. The CDR3 loop spans 12 amino acids. The CDR3 sequence is CASSPGGDEQFF. The CDR3 DNA reads TGTGCCAGCAGTCCAGGGGGAGATGAGCAGTTCTTC.

The gene calls are TRBV27 and TRBJ2-1, with 11 positions matching TRBD2. The CDR3 has 15 amino acids. Germline V gene lookup returns CDR1 MNHEY and CDR2 SMNVEV (reference sequence). Trimming cost V 4 bases and J 6 bases; bases outside gene matches: 5. CDR3 nucleotide sequence: TGTGCCAGCAGTTGGATAGCGGGGGGGCCCAATGAGCAGTTCTTC. Translation: CASSWIAGGPNEQFF.

The chain couples TRBV7-9 to TRBJ2-1; D is unclear. Germline values: CDR1 SEHNR, CDR2 FQNEAQ (reference sequence). The V and J ends lost 10 bases and 8 bases respectively, with 12 bases between them. There are 11 residues in the CDR3. The CDR3 protein is CATTGTYEQFF. In DNA form, the CDR3 reads TGTGCCACCACGGGTACCTATGAGCAGTTCTTC.

This clonotype appeared a few times. The chain employs TRBV7-9 and TRBJ2-5; the D call may be TRBD1 or TRBD2 (6 bases each). CDR3 length equals 14 residues. Trimming stripped 10 bases from V and 0 bases from J, with 15 bases between. The germline V gene has CDR1 SEHNR and CDR2 FQNEAQ (reference sequence). The CDR3 DNA follows: TGTGCCACGGGGGCCCTGCGGTACCAAGAGACCCAGTACTTC. It yields the protein CATGALRYQETQYF.

The chain links TRBV5-6 to TRBJ2-7; possibly TRBD1 for D (6 bases). There are 15 residues in the CDR3. The germline gives CDR1 SGHDT, CDR2 YYEEEE. V was clipped by 4 bases and J by 4 bases, with 18 bases between them. CDR3 region: CASSPAPGAGYEQYF. In DNA form, the CDR3 reads TGTGCCAGCAGCCCCGCTCCAGGGGCAGGTTACGAGCAGTACTTC.

To note about this clonotype: This sequence may be a read error, since a much larger clone differs from it by one base. The J gene is TRBJ2-3, the V gene TRBV6-5; 11 bases are shared with TRBD1. The J call may be wrong; the DNA end is better matched by TRBJ1-5. The CDR3 is 16 amino acids. CDR1 is MNHEY, CDR2 SVGAGI, per germline. The CDR3 coding sequence is TGTGCCAGCAGTTACCGGGACAGGGGGAGCACAGATACGCAGCATTTT. Its translation: CASSYRDRGSTDTQHF.

The CDR3 is CASSLGLANHNEQFF. The DNA of the CDR3 is TGTGCCAGCAGCTTAGGACTAGCGAACCACAATGAGCAGTTCTTC. The chain links TRBV11-1 to TRBJ2-1; 8 nucleotides agree with TRBD2. Germline assignment: CDR1 SGHAT and CDR2 FQDESV (reference sequence). V shed 1 base, J shed 5 bases, and the junction held 4 bases outside the gene matches. The CDR3 is made up of 15 amino acids.

This clonotype was observed a few times. V is TRBV28 and J is TRBJ1-4; the match to TRBD1 covers 7 bases. Germline V CDR1 and CDR2: MDHEN, SYDVKM. The junction had 5 bases not matched to a gene; V was cut back by 7 bases and J by 6 bases. The CDR3 runs 13 residues. This chain's CDR3 is CASTRRGHEKLFF. CDR3 in DNA: TGTGCCAGCACCCGGAGGGGGCATGAAAAACTGTTTTTT. Variable domain in full (rest from reference TRBV28 and TRBJ1-4): DVKVTQSSRYLVKRTGEKVFLECVQDMDHENMFWYRQDPGLGLRLIYFSYDVKMKEKGDIPEGYSVSREKKERFSLILESASTNQTSMYLCASTRRGHEKLFFGSGTQLSVL.

This clonotype showed up just a few times. The chain joins TRBV6-2 or TRBV6-3 to TRBJ2-3, with 8 positions matching TRBD2. The germline gives CDR1 MNHEY, CDR2 SVGEGT. Germline trimming cut 5 bases from V and 2 bases from J; bases unmatched to any gene: 6. This CDR3 region has 15 residues. The CDR3, as DNA: TGTGCCAGCAGTAAAATAGCGGGGCTCACAGATACGCAGTATTTT. Encoded protein: CASSKIAGLTDTQYF.

The table lists this clonotype with a few counts. The V gene is TRBV12-5, the J gene TRBJ1-1; D is ambiguous. The germline gives CDR1 LGHNT, CDR2 FRNRAP. The CDR3 runs to 13 residues. V was shortened by 1 base and J by 5 bases, with 8 bases between the two germline ends. In DNA form, the CDR3 reads TGTGCTAGTGGTTTGGGGACGGGGACTGAAGCTTTCTTT. Its protein is CASGLGTGTEAFF.

The chain combines TRBV9 with TRBJ2-5, with 8 bases aligning to TRBD1. Trimming took 4 bases from V and 1 from J; bases not matched to a gene: 6. The CDR3 has 15 residues. CDR1 SGDLS and CDR2 YYNGEE come from the germline V gene. In DNA, the CDR3 is TGTGCCAGCAGCCCCGACAGGGGACTCCAAGAGACCCAGTACTTC. Translated: CASSPDRGLQETQYF.

In DNA, the CDR3 is TGCAGTGCTAGTGATAGCGTTTACAATGAGCAGTTCTTC. This sequence encodes CSASDSVYNEQFF. V gene TRBV20-1 combines with J gene TRBJ2-1, with a tentative D call TRBD2 (5 bases). V shed 3 bases and J shed 4 bases, with 10 bases lying between them. CDR1 DFQATT and CDR2 SNEGSKA come from the germline V gene (reference sequence). The CDR3 covers 13 residues.

This clonotype has only a few counts. V usage is TRBV5-1 and J usage is TRBJ1-1; TRBD1 might be the D (6 bases). Trimming cost V 0 bases and J 7 bases, with 13 bases left between them. The length of the CDR3 is 14 residues. Germline CDR1 SGHRS, CDR2 YFSETQ. The CDR3 loop is CASSLVGQSLEAFF. As DNA, the CDR3 is TGCGCCAGCAGCTTGGTCGGACAGTCCCTTGAAGCTTTCTTT.

This clonotype was counted between two and nine times. The chain links TRBV30 to TRBJ2-2; D not resolved. V lost 6 bases, J lost 5 bases, and 4 bases lay in between. This CDR3 contains 10 residues. Germline assignment: CDR1 GTSNPN and CDR2 SVGIG (reference sequence). In nucleotides, the CDR3 is TGTGCCTGCCTAACCGGGGAGCTGTTTTTT. This gives the protein CACLTGELFF. Based on the CDR3 plus reference TRBV30 and TRBJ2-2, the full variable domain is SQTIHQWPATLVQPVGSPLSLECTVEGTSNPNLYWYRQAAGRGLQLLFYSVGIGQISSEVPQNLSASRPQDRQFILSSKKLLLSDSGFYLCACLTGELFFGEGSRLTVL.

This clonotype was observed a few times. The genes are TRBV10-3 and TRBJ2-4; 8 nucleotides match TRBD1. This CDR3 has 15 residues. Germline CDR1 ENHRY, CDR2 SYGVKD. Trimming took 6 bases from V and 9 from J; bases not matched to a gene: 13. CDR3 region: CAISPTGEPQSIQYF. As DNA, the CDR3 is TGTGCCATCAGCCCGACAGGGGAACCCCAAAGCATTCAGTACTTC.

The CDR3 sequence is CASSYNPDLYEQYF. In DNA, the CDR3 is TGTGCCAGCAGTTATAACCCAGACCTCTACGAGCAGTACTTC. V and J are TRBV27 and TRBJ2-7; D not certain. V was clipped by 4 bases and J by 3 bases, with 13 bases between them. Germline V gene data show CDR1 as MNHEY and CDR2 as SMNVEV (reference sequence). The CDR3 covers 14 residues.

This clonotype has more than one count but fewer than ten. The V call is TRBV7-6, the J call TRBJ1-1; the D is unclear. The ends were cut back, 4 bases at V and 2 bases at J, with 14 bases in the middle. The CDR3 consists of 15 residues. Per germline, CDR1 SGHVS and CDR2 FNYEAQ. CDR3 in amino acids: CASSSYYGLNTEAFF. Written as DNA, the CDR3 is TGTGCCAGCAGCTCATATTATGGTCTTAACACTGAAGCTTTCTTT.

The chain employs TRBV6-5 and TRBJ2-6, with D possibly called TRBD1 or TRBD2 (5 bases each). CDR1 MNHEY and CDR2 SVGAGI come from the germline V gene. CDR3 size: 17 residues. The V gene lost 4 bases and the J gene lost 0 bases, with 13 bases spanning the gap. CDR3 DNA sequence: TGTGCCAGCAGTTTAGGGACCGTCGTCTCTGGGGCCAACGTCCTGACTTTC. Its protein is CASSLGTVVSGANVLTF.

This chain connects TRBV24-1 to TRBJ1-5, with 11 bases aligning to TRBD1. CDR3 length: 15 amino acids. Germline V gene sequence: CDR1 KGHDR, CDR2 SFDVKD. J lost 7 bases, V lost 0 bases, and 1 base had no gene match. The CDR3 nucleotides are TGTGCCACCAGTGATTTGGGGGACAGGGGGCAGCCCCAGCATTTT. Translating gives CATSDLGDRGQPQHF.

This clonotype was recorded at least ten times. The chain employs TRBV12-3 or TRBV12-4 and TRBJ1-5; TRBD1 is a possible D gene (5 bases). The germline V and J ends were trimmed by 2 bases and 1 base, with 6 bases remaining between them. The CDR3 has 14 residues. This CDR3 is CASSLWGSNQPQHF. The DNA of the CDR3 is TGTGCCAGCAGTTTATGGGGGAGCAATCAGCCCCAGCATTTT.

This clonotype came up many times. This rearrangement joins TRBV5-6 to TRBJ2-7, with D possibly TRBD2 on 6 matching bases. Germline-derived CDR1 and CDR2 are SGHDT and YYEEEE. V was cut by 4 bases and J by 0 bases, with 17 bases left in between. The CDR3 sequence is 16 residues long. The CDR3 spells CASSPVRRTTSYEQYF. The CDR3 DNA sequence: TGTGCCAGCAGCCCCGTCAGGCGGACTACCTCCTACGAGCAGTACTTC.